These T cell receptor beta chains were read from a single sample in a study of PD-L1 blockade in urothelial cancer. TCRdb keeps only in-frame clones here, not all; method: immunoSEQ multiplex PCR. The sample gives roughly 49,000 clones, roughly 86% of which show up once; 22% is in the top ten. The sample consisted of PBMCs, taken around atezolizumab (anti-PD-L1) treatment. The receptors come from a man in his 60s with urothelial cancer. CDR3s include the opening cysteine and the closing phenylalanine or tryptophan. A D gene is named only where the DNA matches it firmly. Rows give clone size only sometimes, using once, few, many, or a class for an expanded clone.

CDR3 protein: CASSPRGVTGELFF
CDR3 DNA: TGTGCCAGCAGCCCCCGGGGAGTAACCGGGGAGCTGTTTTTT
V gene: TRBV7-6
D gene: -
J gene: TRBJ2-2
clone size: -

CDR3 protein: CASSSPGTGTGYTF
CDR3 DNA: TGTGCCAGCAGCTCCCCCGGGACAGGGACTGGCTACACCTTC
V gene: TRBV5-4
D gene: TRBD1
J gene: TRBJ1-2
clone size: -

CDR3 protein: CASKKAGISYEQYF
CDR3 DNA: TGTGCCAGCAAAAAAGCGGGCATATCCTACGAGCAGTACTTC
V gene: TRBV27
D gene: -
J gene: TRBJ2-7
clone size: -

CDR3 protein: CASSLVSFQETQYF
CDR3 DNA: TGTGCCAGCAGCTTGGTCTCGTTTCAAGAGACCCAGTACTTC
V gene: TRBV5-4
D gene: -
J gene: TRBJ2-5
clone size: -

CDR3 protein: CSATGGRRVGELFF
CDR3 DNA: TGTAGCGCCACGGGCGGGAGGCGGGTCGGGGAGCTGTTTTTT
V gene: TRBV29-1
D gene: TRBD2
J gene: TRBJ2-2
clone size: -

CDR3 protein: CASSEQGNYGYTF
CDR3 DNA: TGTGCCAGCAGCGAACAGGGCAACTATGGCTACACCTTC
V gene: TRBV9
D gene: -
J gene: TRBJ1-2
clone size: -

CDR3 protein: CASSYSPGELFF
CDR3 DNA: TGTGCCAGCAGTTACTCCCCTGGGGAGCTGTTTTTT
V gene: TRBV6-5
D gene: -
J gene: TRBJ2-2
clone size: -

CDR3 protein: CASRLGDRGNEQFF
CDR3 DNA: TGTGCCAGCAGGTTAGGGGACAGGGGCAATGAGCAGTTCTTC
V gene: TRBV27
D gene: TRBD1
J gene: TRBJ2-1
clone size: -

CDR3 protein: CASSLGIAGGPTDTQYF
CDR3 DNA: TGTGCCAGCAGCTTGGGGATAGCGGGAGGGCCTACAGATACGCAGTATTTT
V gene: TRBV5-4
D gene: TRBD2
J gene: TRBJ2-3
clone size: -

CDR3 protein: CASSIEGQGTEAFF
CDR3 DNA: TGTGCCAGCAGCATAGAGGGACAGGGTACTGAAGCTTTCTTT
V gene: TRBV5-5
D gene: TRBD1
J gene: TRBJ1-1
clone size: -

CDR3 protein: CASSPSVGQRSGANVLTF
CDR3 DNA: TGTGCCAGCAGCCCCTCGGTGGGACAGCGCTCTGGGGCCAACGTCCTGACTTTC
V gene: TRBV11-2
D gene: TRBD1
J gene: TRBJ2-6
clone size: few

CDR3 protein: CASTGQNTDTQYF
CDR3 DNA: TGTGCCAGCACCGGACAGAACACAGATACGCAGTATTTT
V gene: TRBV5-4
D gene: -
J gene: TRBJ2-3
clone size: -

CDR3 protein: CSVAWDRGNEKLFF
CDR3 DNA: TGCAGCGTTGCATGGGACAGGGGGAATGAAAAACTGTTTTTT
V gene: TRBV29-1
D gene: TRBD1
J gene: TRBJ1-4
clone size: -

CDR3 protein: CASSLFSGDYNEQFF
CDR3 DNA: TGTGCCAGCAGCTTATTTTCGGGAGACTACAATGAGCAGTTCTTC
V gene: TRBV7-8
D gene: -
J gene: TRBJ2-1
clone size: -

CDR3 protein: CASSATASSYNEQFF
CDR3 DNA: TGTGCCAGCAGCGCGACAGCGAGCTCCTACAATGAGCAGTTCTTC
V gene: TRBV7-3
D gene: -
J gene: TRBJ2-1
clone size: few

CDR3 protein: CASSPAAGLAGDNEQFF
CDR3 DNA: TGTGCCAGCTCACCGGCCGCGGGGCTAGCGGGGGACAATGAGCAGTTCTTC
V gene: TRBV18
D gene: TRBD2
J gene: TRBJ2-1
clone size: -

CDR3 protein: CASSLGQGYSYEQYF
CDR3 DNA: TGCGCCAGCAGCTTGGGACAGGGGTACTCCTACGAGCAGTACTTC
V gene: TRBV5-1
D gene: TRBD1
J gene: TRBJ2-7
clone size: -

CDR3 protein: CASSPGRVLAATYEQYF
CDR3 DNA: TGTGCCAGCAGCCCGGGTCGGGTACTAGCGGCGACCTACGAGCAGTACTTC
V gene: TRBV11-1
D gene: TRBD2
J gene: TRBJ2-7
clone size: -

CDR3 protein: CSARTSGGRTDTQYF
CDR3 DNA: TGCAGCGCCCGGACTAGCGGGGGACGCACAGATACGCAGTATTTT
V gene: TRBV29-1
D gene: TRBD2
J gene: TRBJ2-3
clone size: -

CDR3 protein: CATSSRDRPNEKLFF
CDR3 DNA: TGTGCCACCAGCTCCCGGGACAGACCTAATGAAAAACTGTTTTTT
V gene: TRBV15
D gene: TRBD1
J gene: TRBJ1-4
clone size: -

CDR3 protein: CASSWAGTGFYEQYF
CDR3 DNA: TGTGCCAGCAGCTGGGCTGGGACAGGGTTCTACGAGCAGTACTTC
V gene: TRBV6-5
D gene: TRBD1
J gene: TRBJ2-7
clone size: -

CDR3 protein: CASSLVRGGITDTQYF
CDR3 DNA: TGTGCCAGCAGCTTAGTGCGGGGGGGGATCACAGATACGCAGTATTTT
V gene: TRBV7-9
D gene: TRBD2
J gene: TRBJ2-3
clone size: few

CDR3 protein: CASSSGLAGVITQYF
CDR3 DNA: TGTGCCAGCAGCTCGGGACTAGCGGGAGTAATTACGCAGTATTTT
V gene: TRBV11-1
D gene: TRBD2
J gene: TRBJ2-3
clone size: -

CDR3 protein: CASSTGLAGGAYEQYF
CDR3 DNA: TGCGCCAGCAGCACGGGACTAGCGGGAGGTGCCTACGAGCAGTACTTC
V gene: TRBV5-1
D gene: TRBD2
J gene: TRBJ2-7
clone size: -

CDR3 protein: CASSLVVAGGAQNEQFF
CDR3 DNA: TGTGCCAGCAGCTTAGTGGTAGCGGGGGGCGCCCAGAATGAGCAGTTCTTC
V gene: TRBV7-8
D gene: TRBD2
J gene: TRBJ2-1
clone size: -

CDR3 protein: CASSLAEGPHEQYF
CDR3 DNA: TGTGCCAGCAGCTTAGCGGAGGGGCCCCACGAGCAGTACTTC
V gene: TRBV7-8
D gene: -
J gene: TRBJ2-7
clone size: -

CDR3 protein: CASSDYSMNTEAFF
CDR3 DNA: TGTGCCAGCAGTGATTACTCCATGAACACTGAAGCTTTCTTT
V gene: TRBV6-1
D gene: -
J gene: TRBJ1-1
clone size: -

CDR3 protein: CASSVRDSYEQYF
CDR3 DNA: TGTGCCAGTAGTGTCCGGGACTCCTACGAGCAGTACTTC
V gene: TRBV19
D gene: -
J gene: TRBJ2-7
clone size: -

CDR3 protein: CASSLVTGEAGELFF
CDR3 DNA: TGTGCCAGCAGCTTGGTAACAGGGGAGGCCGGGGAGCTGTTTTTT
V gene: TRBV5-4
D gene: -
J gene: TRBJ2-2
clone size: -

CDR3 protein: CASSSGGIGYTF
CDR3 DNA: TGTGCCAGCAGTTCGGGGGGGATTGGCTACACCTTC
V gene: TRBV27
D gene: -
J gene: TRBJ1-2
clone size: few

CDR3 protein: CASSVWTSLDTQYF
CDR3 DNA: TGTGCCAGCAGCGTTTGGACTAGCCTCGATACGCAGTATTTT
V gene: TRBV9
D gene: TRBD2
J gene: TRBJ2-3
clone size: -

CDR3 protein: CASSQSGVLNEKLFF
CDR3 DNA: TGTGCCAGCAGCCAGTCGGGGGTATTGAATGAAAAACTGTTTTTT
V gene: TRBV7-9
D gene: -
J gene: TRBJ1-4
clone size: -

CDR3 protein: CASKGQGPSYEQYF
CDR3 DNA: TGTGCCAGCAAAGGACAGGGCCCAAGCTACGAGCAGTACTTC
V gene: TRBV2
D gene: TRBD1
J gene: TRBJ2-7
clone size: -

CDR3 protein: CASSLEGQNYEQYF
CDR3 DNA: TGCGCCAGCAGCTTGGAGGGACAGAACTACGAGCAGTACTTC
V gene: TRBV5-1
D gene: TRBD1
J gene: TRBJ2-7
clone size: -

CDR3 protein: CASSLDSQPLHF
CDR3 DNA: TGCGCCAGCAGCCTGGACTCTCAACCCCTCCACTTT
V gene: TRBV5-1
D gene: -
J gene: TRBJ1-6
clone size: -

CDR3 protein: CASSLDSQPYGYTF
CDR3 DNA: TGCGCCAGCAGCTTGGACAGTCAACCCTATGGCTACACCTTC
V gene: TRBV5-1
D gene: -
J gene: TRBJ1-2
clone size: -

CDR3 protein: CASSSGPGGYQETQYF
CDR3 DNA: TGTGCCAGCAGCTCCGGCCCGGGGGGGTACCAAGAGACCCAGTACTTC
V gene: TRBV7-3
D gene: TRBD2
J gene: TRBJ2-5
clone size: -

CDR3 protein: CAWSPGLARRYEQYF
CDR3 DNA: TGTGCCTGGAGTCCGGGACTAGCGAGAAGATACGAGCAGTACTTC
V gene: TRBV30
D gene: TRBD2
J gene: TRBJ2-7
clone size: -

CDR3 protein: CATSREKDRVSGNTIYF
CDR3 DNA: TGTGCCACCAGCAGAGAAAAGGACAGGGTCTCTGGAAACACCATATATTTT
V gene: TRBV15
D gene: TRBD1
J gene: TRBJ1-3
clone size: once

CDR3 protein: CASSETWRNQPQHF
CDR3 DNA: TGTGCCAGCAGTGAGACATGGCGCAATCAGCCCCAGCATTTT
V gene: TRBV6-1
D gene: -
J gene: TRBJ1-5
clone size: -

CDR3 protein: CASSPTDNYGYTF
CDR3 DNA: TGCGCCAGCAGCCCGACAGACAACTATGGCTACACCTTC
V gene: TRBV5-1
D gene: -
J gene: TRBJ1-2
clone size: -

CDR3 protein: CASSQGLPAGDTQYF
CDR3 DNA: TGTGCCAGCAGCCAGGGACTCCCCGCGGGAGATACGCAGTATTTT
V gene: TRBV2
D gene: -
J gene: TRBJ2-3
clone size: -

CDR3 protein: CASSHVRASNYGYTF
CDR3 DNA: TGCGCCAGCAGCCATGTGCGGGCCTCTAACTATGGCTACACCTTC
V gene: TRBV4-1
D gene: -
J gene: TRBJ1-2
clone size: -

CDR3 protein: CASSYSGREGTEAFF
CDR3 DNA: TGTGCCAGCAGCTACTCAGGTAGGGAGGGAACTGAAGCTTTCTTT
V gene: TRBV5-6
D gene: -
J gene: TRBJ1-1
clone size: -

CDR3 protein: CASGRRGQETQYF
CDR3 DNA: TGTGCCAGCGGGAGACGGGGACAAGAGACCCAGTACTTC
V gene: TRBV25-1
D gene: -
J gene: TRBJ2-5
clone size: once

CDR3 protein: CASSPGQDQPQHF
CDR3 DNA: TGTGCCAGCTCACCAGGTCAGGATCAGCCCCAGCATTTT
V gene: TRBV18
D gene: -
J gene: TRBJ1-5
clone size: -

CDR3 protein: CATSRDPQGYDEQYF
CDR3 DNA: TGTGCCACCAGCAGAGATCCCCAGGGTTACGACGAGCAGTACTTC
V gene: TRBV15
D gene: -
J gene: TRBJ2-7
clone size: once

CDR3 protein: CASSLAGTSGGETQYF
CDR3 DNA: TGTGCCAGCAGCTTAGCAGGCACTAGCGGGGGGGAGACCCAGTACTTC
V gene: TRBV7-6
D gene: TRBD2
J gene: TRBJ2-5
clone size: -

CDR3 protein: CASRKGCFREGDEKLFF
CDR3 DNA: TGTGCCAGCAGGAAGGGGTGTTTTCGGGAGGGGGATGAAAAACTGTTTTTT
V gene: TRBV6-4
D gene: -
J gene: TRBJ1-4
clone size: -

CDR3 protein: CASSVEQGFSEAFF
CDR3 DNA: TGTGCCAGCAGCGTAGAACAGGGATTCTCTGAAGCTTTCTTT
V gene: TRBV9
D gene: -
J gene: TRBJ1-1
clone size: -

CDR3 protein: CASSLAGRTNEKLFF
CDR3 DNA: TGCGCCAGCAGCTTGGCGGGAAGAACTAATGAAAAACTGTTTTTT
V gene: TRBV5-1
D gene: -
J gene: TRBJ1-4
clone size: -

CDR3 protein: CASSRITSQGENGYTF
CDR3 DNA: TGTGCCAGCAGCCGCATTACATCACAGGGGGAAAATGGCTACACCTTC
V gene: TRBV14
D gene: TRBD1
J gene: TRBJ1-2
clone size: -

CDR3 protein: CASTRGLAGTDTQYF
CDR3 DNA: TGTGCCAGCACCCGAGGACTAGCGGGCACAGATACGCAGTATTTT
V gene: TRBV5-6
D gene: TRBD2
J gene: TRBJ2-3
clone size: -

CDR3 protein: CAWSASGVLYTQYF
CDR3 DNA: TGTGCCTGGAGCGCTAGCGGGGTCCTCTATACGCAGTATTTT
V gene: TRBV30
D gene: TRBD2
J gene: TRBJ2-3
clone size: few

CDR3 protein: CASSPSGQSGNTIYF
CDR3 DNA: TGTGCCAGCAGCCCTTCCGGACAGAGTGGAAACACCATATATTTT
V gene: TRBV7-9
D gene: -
J gene: TRBJ1-3
clone size: -